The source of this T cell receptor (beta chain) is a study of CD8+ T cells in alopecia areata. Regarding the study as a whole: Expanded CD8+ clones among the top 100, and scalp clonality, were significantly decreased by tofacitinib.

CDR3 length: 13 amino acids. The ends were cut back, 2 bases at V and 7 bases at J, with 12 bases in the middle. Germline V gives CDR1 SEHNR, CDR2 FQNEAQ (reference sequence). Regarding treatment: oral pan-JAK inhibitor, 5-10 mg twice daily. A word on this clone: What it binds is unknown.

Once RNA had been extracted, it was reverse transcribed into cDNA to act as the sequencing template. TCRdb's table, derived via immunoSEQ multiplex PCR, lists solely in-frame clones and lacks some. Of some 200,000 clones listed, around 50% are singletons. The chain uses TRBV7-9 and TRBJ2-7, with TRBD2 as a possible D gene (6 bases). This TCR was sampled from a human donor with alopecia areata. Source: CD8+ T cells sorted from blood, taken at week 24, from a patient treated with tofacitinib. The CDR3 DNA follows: TGTGCCAGCAGCTTAAGGGCCGCGGGGGAGCAGTACTTC. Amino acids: CASSLRAAGEQYF. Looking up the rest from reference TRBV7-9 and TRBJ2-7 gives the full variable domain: DTGVSQNPRHKITKRGQNVTFRCDPISEHNRLYWYRQTLGQGPEFLTYFQNEAQLEKSRLLSDRFSAERPKGSFSTLEIQRTEQGDSAMYLCASSLRAAGEQYFGPGTRLTVT.